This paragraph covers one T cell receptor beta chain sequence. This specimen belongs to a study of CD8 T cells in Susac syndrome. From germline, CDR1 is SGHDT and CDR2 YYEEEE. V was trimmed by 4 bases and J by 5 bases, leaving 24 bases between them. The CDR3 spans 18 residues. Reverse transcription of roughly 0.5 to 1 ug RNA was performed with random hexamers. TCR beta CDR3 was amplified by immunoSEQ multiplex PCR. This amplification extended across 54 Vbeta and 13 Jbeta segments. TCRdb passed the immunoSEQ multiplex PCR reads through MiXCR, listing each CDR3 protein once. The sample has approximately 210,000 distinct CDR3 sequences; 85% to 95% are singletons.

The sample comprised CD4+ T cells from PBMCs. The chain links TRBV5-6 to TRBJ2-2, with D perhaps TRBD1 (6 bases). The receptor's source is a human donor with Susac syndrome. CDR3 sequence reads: CASSLTVAAPGQTGELFF. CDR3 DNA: TGTGCCAGCAGCCTGACAGTCGCCGCGCCTGGACAGACCGGGGAGCTGTTTTTT.